A single sample gave rise to the 15 T cell receptor beta chains below, sequenced in a study of PD-L1 blockade in urothelial cancer (dated by TCRdb to between 2016 and 2019). Libraries were prepared through the immunoSEQ multiplex PCR assay. TCRdb mirrors the immuneACCESS table, restricted to in-frame sequences. Some clones are absent from its copies; in checked studies, under half trace to an unresolved V gene, and the reason for the others is unknown. In this sample the table shows tens of thousands of clones, more than 75% of which occur a single time. About an eighth of the sample is in the top ten clones. The sample's time point label is to be understood as: pretreatment peripheral blood. This sample comprised PBMCs, obtained around atezolizumab (anti-PD-L1) treatment. The source of these receptors is a man aged 60 to 75 with urothelial cancer.

J is TRBJ2-5 and V is TRBV30; D is unclear. Trimming shortened V by 1 base and J by 2 bases, and 8 bases separated the two germline ends. The germline CDR1 and CDR2 sequences are GTSNPN and SVGIG (reference sequence). CDR3 length: 13 amino acids. The CDR3 protein is CAWSGQVQETQYF. In DNA, the CDR3 is TGTGCCTGGAGTGGGCAGGTACAAGAGACCCAGTACTTC.

This clone was detected a few times. The rearrangement joins TRBV27 to TRBJ2-7; 14 nucleotides match TRBD2. Germline V gene lookup returns CDR1 MNHEY and CDR2 SMNVEV (reference sequence). After removal of 6 bases from V and 6 bases from J, the junction contained 4 bases not matched to a gene. This CDR3 comprises 14 residues. This CDR3 is CASSRLAGGGEQYF. The CDR3 DNA follows: TGTGCCAGCAGCCGACTAGCGGGAGGGGGCGAGCAGTACTTC.

The rearrangement joins TRBV9 to TRBJ2-2; possibly TRBD1 for D (7 bases). Between the trimmed V and J ends, which lost 4 bases and 7 bases, there was a span of 11 bases. CDR3 size: 13 residues. CDR1 and CDR2 from the germline V gene are SGDLS and YYNGEE. The DNA for the CDR3 is TGTGCCAGCAGCCCTCAGGGGGGCGGGGAGCTGTTTTTT. Protein product: CASSPQGGGELFF.

V usage is TRBV15 and J usage is TRBJ2-1; 7 nucleotides match TRBD1. This CDR3 is built from 17 residues. Trimming took 0 bases from V and 3 from J; bases not matched to a gene: 8. CDR1 and CDR2 from the germline V gene are LNHNV and YYDKDF (reference sequence). The CDR3 DNA sequence: TGTGCCACCAGCAGAGATGTGTCCAGGGGGAGCTACAATGAGCAGTTCTTC. It yields the protein CATSRDVSRGSYNEQFF.

This clone was counted only a few times. The gene calls are TRBV28 and TRBJ2-7, with TRBD2 matching over 7 bases. Germline assignment: CDR1 MDHEN and CDR2 SYDVKM. The CDR3 has 14 residues. The junction had 6 bases not matched to a gene; V was cut back by 6 bases and J by 1 base. The CDR3 sequence: CASRGDYASYEQYF. The DNA for the CDR3 is TGTGCCAGCAGGGGGGACTACGCGTCCTACGAGCAGTACTTC. Based on the CDR3 plus reference TRBV28 and TRBJ2-7, the full variable domain is DVKVTQSSRYLVKRTGEKVFLECVQDMDHENMFWYRQDPGLGLRLIYFSYDVKMKEKGDIPEGYSVSREKKERFSLILESASTNQTSMYLCASRGDYASYEQYFGPGTRLTVT.

This clone has a single count. The chain employs TRBV5-1 and TRBJ1-1; weak D call: TRBD1 (6 bases). CDR1 and CDR2 from the germline V gene are SGHRS and YFSETQ. Trimming removed 4 bases at V and 5 bases at J, with 15 bases between. This CDR3 has 14 amino acids. The chain's CDR3 is CASSRDRLSTEAFF. In nucleotides, the CDR3 is TGCGCCAGCAGCCGTGACAGGTTGAGTACTGAAGCTTTCTTT.

The chain links TRBV6-5 to TRBJ1-2; TRBD1 aligns across 8 bases. Germline V gives CDR1 MNHEY, CDR2 SVGAGI. This CDR3 contains 12 residues. Germline trimming cut 5 bases from V and 8 bases from J; bases unmatched to any gene: 4. The CDR3 loop is CASSTQGGGYTF. CDR3 bases: TGTGCCAGCAGTACACAGGGGGGAGGCTACACCTTC.

V gene TRBV19 combines with J gene TRBJ1-1; tentative D call: TRBD1 (6 bases). Germline CDR1 is LNHDA and CDR2 is SQIVND (reference sequence). This CDR3 region has 17 residues. The V and J ends lost 11 bases and 5 bases respectively, with 30 bases between them. CDR3 loop: CALISYVAGARRTEAFF. The CDR3 DNA reads TGTGCCCTGATCTCTTATGTGGCGGGGGCTAGGAGGACTGAAGCTTTCTTT.

The rearrangement links TRBV7-3 to TRBJ2-1; TRBD1 matches 8 bases. The germline V gene has CDR1 SGHTA and CDR2 FQGTGA. The J segment lost 4 bases and the V segment lost 5 bases, leaving 7 bases of the junction unmatched. CDR3 length: 15 amino acids. The DNA of the CDR3 is TGTGCCAGCAGCCTAGACAGGGGTGATTACAATGAGCAGTTCTTC. Protein sequence: CASSLDRGDYNEQFF.

The CDR3, as DNA: TGTGCCAGCTCACCCTCGACAGGGTATACCTACGAGCAGTACTTC. It yields the protein CASSPSTGYTYEQYF. The V gene is TRBV18, the J gene TRBJ2-7; 7 bases line up with TRBD1. The CDR3 loop spans 15 amino acids. Germline loops: CDR1 KGHSH, CDR2 LQKENI. Losses at the gene ends were 3 bases for V and 2 bases for J; bases not matched to a gene: 7.

This clone showed up just a few times. J is TRBJ1-2 and V is TRBV5-1; D is perhaps TRBD1 (5 bases). The germline V gene encodes CDR1 SGHRS and CDR2 YFSETQ. This CDR3 is 13 amino acids long. Between the trimmed V and J ends, which lost 4 bases and 6 bases, there was a span of 13 bases. The CDR3 DNA reads TGCGCCAGCAGCCCGCAGGGAAGGGATGGCTACACCTTC. It translates to CASSPQGRDGYTF.

The chain combines TRBV6-6 with TRBJ2-1, with TRBD2 matching over 7 bases. CDR3 length: 15 residues. J was trimmed by 0 bases and V by 7 bases; bases with no gene match: 6. Germline V gene data show CDR1 as MNHNY and CDR2 as SVGAGI (reference sequence). The CDR3 DNA is TGTGCCAGCACCGGAGCGGGACGCTCCTACAATGAGCAGTTCTTC. It is translated as CASTGAGRSYNEQFF.

This clone has only one observation. This chain links TRBV25-1 with TRBJ2-5; the match to TRBD2 covers 7 bases. Unmatched junction bases numbered 6, after V lost 1 base and J lost 4 bases. The CDR3 consists of 15 residues. The germline V gene has CDR1 MGHDK and CDR2 SYGVNS. The CDR3 DNA follows: TGTGCCAGCAGTGAATCCCGGGGGAGGGGAGAGACCCAGTACTTC. As protein: CASSESRGRGETQYF.

The chain combines TRBV7-9 with TRBJ1-4, with a weak D call TRBD1 (6 bases). This CDR3 region has 15 residues. V was pared by 1 base and J by 7 bases, with 13 bases between. The germline V gene encodes CDR1 SEHNR and CDR2 FQNEAQ (reference sequence). The DNA for the CDR3 is TGTGCCAGCAGCTTAGTCACAGGGCAGGGTGAAAAACTGTTTTTT. Encoded protein: CASSLVTGQGEKLFF. Drawing the rest from reference TRBV7-9 and TRBJ1-4, the complete variable domain is DTGVSQNPRHKITKRGQNVTFRCDPISEHNRLYWYRQTLGQGPEFLTYFQNEAQLEKSRLLSDRFSAERPKGSFSTLEIQRTEQGDSAMYLCASSLVTGQGEKLFFGSGTQLSVL.

The rearrangement uses TRBV5-5 and TRBJ2-7, with 12 bases lining up with TRBD2. V was clipped by 4 bases and J by 1 base; unmatched bases: 3. Germline loops: CDR1 SGHKS, CDR2 YYEKEE (reference sequence). This CDR3 is 15 amino acids long. The CDR3 loop is CASSPTSGGSYEQYF. CDR3 nucleotide sequence: TGTGCCAGCAGCCCGACTAGCGGGGGATCCTACGAGCAGTACTTC. Full variable domain (outside the CDR3, taken from reference TRBV5-5 and TRBJ2-7): DAGVTQSPTHLIKTRGQQVTLRCSPISGHKSVSWYQQVLGQGPQFIFQYYEKEERGRGNFPDRFSARQFPNYSSELNVNALLLGDSALYLCASSPTSGGSYEQYFGPGTRLTVT.